The 14 T cell receptor beta chains presented below share a single source sample, sequenced in a study of human T cells and chemical hapten exposure. Time point denoted: patch test 3, about 24 weeks after DPC sensitization. Treatment: therapeutic diphenylcyclopropenone sensitization with weekly scalp DPC. Using its own MiXCR run on the RACE reads, TCRdb lists one record per CDR3 protein. The sample carries about 71,000 distinct CDR3 sequences, approximately 10% recorded once. Sequences were derived from whole blood, sampled in connection with sensitization to the hapten diphenylcyclopropenone (DPC). These TCRs come from a woman aged 50 to 60 with alopecia areata. Some clones in this sample may be carry-over from other donors' samples.

This clonotype was seen many times. The rearrangement joins TRBV20-1 to TRBJ1-1, with D uncertain. The germline gives CDR1 DFQATT, CDR2 SNEGSKA (reference sequence). V lost 2 bases, J lost 6 bases, and 4 bases lay in between. CDR3 size: 10 residues. The CDR3: CSARRAEAFF. In DNA, the CDR3 is TGCAGTGCTAGACGGGCTGAAGCTTTCTTT.

Many counts were recorded for this clonotype. The chain carries TRBV7-2 and TRBJ1-6, with TRBD1 as a possible D gene (5 bases). V lost 0 bases, J lost 0 bases, and 18 bases lay in between. Per germline, CDR1 SGHTA and CDR2 FQGNSA. The CDR3 length is 20 residues. The CDR3 nucleotides are TGTGCCAGCAGCTTAGCCCGCCAGGGTAGAGGGAGCTCCTATAATTCACCCCTCCACTTT. It codes for CASSLARQGRGSSYNSPLHF.

This clonotype was seen a few times. The V gene is TRBV19, the J gene TRBJ2-5, with D unclear. Trimming took off 1 base at V and 2 bases at J, with 8 bases between the two ends. CDR1 is LNHDA and CDR2 is SQIVND in the germline V gene (reference sequence). This CDR3 has 14 residues. The CDR3 DNA is TGTGCCAGTAGTATAGGCGGTATACAAGAGACCCAGTACTTC. It codes for CASSIGGIQETQYF.

This clonotype showed up many times. The chain joins TRBV4-2 to TRBJ2-5; D could derive from TRBD1 or TRBD2 (5 bases each). V lost 1 base and J lost 5, with 11 bases in between. Germline CDR1 LGHNA, CDR2 YNFKEQ. The CDR3 spans 14 residues. In DNA, the CDR3 is TGTGCCAGCAGCCAAGGATCAGGGAGCGAGACCCAGTACTTC. This codes for CASSQGSGSETQYF.

This clonotype was observed at least ten times. This chain connects TRBV12-3 or TRBV12-4 to TRBJ1-5; the match to TRBD1 covers 7 bases. V was clipped by 5 bases and J by 0 bases; unmatched bases: 4. This CDR3 region has 15 residues. The CDR3 protein is CASSPRDSSNQPQHF. Written as DNA, the CDR3 is TGTGCCAGCAGTCCAAGGGACAGTAGCAATCAGCCCCAGCATTTT.

The chain uses TRBV10-3 and TRBJ2-5, with D uncertain. V was pared by 10 bases and J by 0 bases, with 12 bases between. The CDR3 consists of 13 residues. CDR1 is ENHRY, CDR2 SYGVKD, per germline. CDR3 sequence reads: CATSRAYQETQYF. DNA of the CDR3: TGTGCCACCAGCCGGGCGTACCAAGAGACCCAGTACTTC.

This clonotype showed up many times. The genes are TRBV4-2 and TRBJ2-7; possibly TRBD2 for D (6 bases). V was clipped by 4 bases and J by 5 bases, with 12 bases between them. CDR1 and CDR2 from the germline V gene are LGHNA and YNFKEQ. The CDR3 runs 13 residues. The CDR3 is CASSRRGGNEQYF. Written as DNA, the CDR3 is TGTGCCAGCAGCCGAAGGGGAGGTAACGAGCAGTACTTC.

The sample holds a few counts of this clonotype. The V and J genes are TRBV6-5 and TRBJ2-1; TRBD1 matches at 7 bases. The CDR3 is 16 residues long. The germline V gene has CDR1 MNHEY and CDR2 SVGAGI. V trimming: 6 bases; J trimming: 0 bases; junction bases outside the gene matches: 8. CDR3 bases: TGTGCCAGCAGCAGAAAAGGGGGCGGCTCCTACAATGAGCAGTTCTTC. The encoded protein is CASSRKGGGSYNEQFF.

The chain recombines TRBV27 with TRBJ2-5, with D possibly being TRBD1 or TRBD2 (5 bases each). Germline V gives CDR1 MNHEY, CDR2 SMNVEV (reference sequence). Trimming removed 5 bases from V and 2 bases from J, with 24 bases in between. The CDR3 length is 18 residues. The DNA of the CDR3 is TGTGCCAGCAGTCTCCGACGCGGTGGGGCCAGAGGGCAAGAGACCCAGTACTTC. It specifies CASSLRRGGARGQETQYF.

In its sample, this clonotype was seen many times. The V and J genes are TRBV6-1 and TRBJ1-5; D gene unclear. The CDR3 consists of 15 residues. V was pared by 1 base and J by 6 bases, with 13 bases between. Germline-derived CDR1 and CDR2 are MNHNS and SASEGT. The CDR3 DNA reads TGTGCCAGCAGTGAAGGGCCCCGTGGAGGTCAGCCCCAGCATTTT. Translation: CASSEGPRGGQPQHF.

The chain uses TRBV18 and TRBJ1-5; the D gene is possibly TRBD1 (5 bases). This CDR3 is built from 16 residues. Trimming removed 4 bases at V and 4 bases at J, with 17 bases between. Germline CDR1 is KGHSH and CDR2 is LQKENI. Here the CDR3 reads CASSRGPPTTNQPQHF. CDR3 DNA: TGTGCCAGCTCACGGGGACCCCCCACTACTAATCAGCCCCAGCATTTT.

Ten or more counts support this clonotype. The gene calls are TRBV5-8 and TRBJ1-2; no firm D call. Germline V lookup: CDR1 SGHTS, CDR2 YDEGEE. Trimming took off 0 bases at V and 13 bases at J, with 19 bases between the two ends. This CDR3 is 14 amino acids long. For the CDR3, the DNA is TGTGCCAGCAGCTTGGAAGGTCGGACTCTCGAATCCACCTTC. This gives the protein CASSLEGRTLESTF.

This clonotype was detected ten times or more. The rearrangement uses TRBV12-3 or TRBV12-4 and TRBJ1-5; a weak D match, TRBD1 (6 bases). This CDR3 region has 13 residues. V lost 6 bases and J 2 bases, leaving 8 bases between the germline ends. In nucleotides, the CDR3 is TGTGCCAGCAGAGGGGGGGGCAATCAGCCCCAGCATTTT. Encoded protein: CASRGGGNQPQHF.

The chain has TRBV28 and TRBJ2-7; D might be TRBD1 or TRBD2, each matching 6 bases. The CDR3 spans 16 residues. Germline V gene sequence: CDR1 MDHEN, CDR2 SYDVKM. Trimming left V 5 bases short and J 1 base short, with 18 bases between. The CDR3 nucleotides read TGTGCCAGCAGTCTCAGGACAGCTGGAGGGTCCTACGAGCAGTACTTC. Translated, it gives CASSLRTAGGSYEQYF.